These T cell receptor beta chains were read from a single sample in a study of blood T cells in healthy people across ages. TCRdb re-analysed the 5' RACE reads in MiXCR, keeping a single row per CDR3 protein. The sample has some 1.6 million distinct CDR3 sequences; 30% to 35% are singletons. The sequencing sample was made of blood. These receptors were obtained from a young woman in good health. CDR3s include the opening cysteine and the closing phenylalanine or tryptophan. Each record gives: D gene, J gene, V gene, clone size, CDR3 DNA, CDR3 protein. D genes are given only for firm matches. Some rows have no size entry. The others give once, few or many, or a class for an expanded clone.

TRBD2	TRBJ2-7	TRBV11-2	NA	TGTGCCAGCAGCTTAGAACGAACTAGCGGGACCTACGAGCAGTACTTC	CASSLERTSGTYEQYF
NA	TRBJ2-5	TRBV20-1	NA	TGCAGTACTAGAGATCAATGGAGGATTAATCAAGAGACCCAGTACTTC	CSTRDQWRINQETQYF
TRBD1	TRBJ1-1	TRBV20-1	NA	TGCAGTGCGGCCGACAGGGTACGGGACACTGAAGCTTTCTTT	CSAADRVRDTEAFF
TRBD2	TRBJ2-1	TRBV27	NA	TGTGCCAGCAGTTTAGGTAACCTAGCGGTCGTGAATGAGCAGTTCTTC	CASSLGNLAVVNEQFF
NA	TRBJ1-1	TRBV30	NA	TGTGCCTGGAGTTTCAGGCAGGATACTGAAGCTTTCTTT	CAWSFRQDTEAFF
TRBD2	TRBJ2-7	TRBV2	NA	TGTGCCAGCAGTGAAAGACTAGCGGGAGGAACCTACGAGCAGTACTTC	CASSERLAGGTYEQYF
NA	TRBJ2-3	TRBV4-2	few	TGTGCCAGCAGCCAAATGGGGAGCACAGATACGCAGTATTTT	CASSQMGSTDTQYF
NA	TRBJ1-5	TRBV12-3/TRBV12-4	NA	TGTGCCAGCACCCTGGGGGACAAGGGCAGCAATCAGCCCCAGCATTTT	CASTLGDKGSNQPQHF
TRBD1	TRBJ2-2	TRBV7-3	NA	TGTGCCAGCAGCCTGCTAGGGACAGGGCTCACCGGGGAGCTGTTTTTT	CASSLLGTGLTGELFF
NA	TRBJ1-5	TRBV20-1	few	TGCAGTGCCAATTTGCTCTATAGCAATCAGCCCCAGCATTTT	CSANLLYSNQPQHF
TRBD2	TRBJ2-3	TRBV18	NA	TGTGCCAGCTCACCATCCCTAGGACTAGCGGAGAGAGGGACAGATACGCAGTATTTT	CASSPSLGLAERGTDTQYF
NA	TRBJ2-6	TRBV11-2	NA	TGTGCCAGCAGCTTACAGCCCTGGGAGACGGGAGGGGCCAACGTCCTGACTTTC	CASSLQPWETGGANVLTF
NA	TRBJ2-3	TRBV9	few	TGTGCCAGCAGCGCCCGTAGGATCGATACGCAGTATTTT	CASSARRIDTQYF
NA	TRBJ2-3	TRBV14	few	TGTGCCAGCAGCCAAGAACTAGCCCCAGATACGCAGTATTTT	CASSQELAPDTQYF
TRBD2	TRBJ2-7	TRBV2	NA	TGTGCCAGCAGTGACGGGAGGACACCCTACGAGCAGTACTTC	CASSDGRTPYEQYF
TRBD2	TRBJ2-2	TRBV18	NA	TGTGCCAGCTCACCCGGCGGGAGGAACACCGGGGAGCTGTTTTTT	CASSPGGRNTGELFF
TRBD2	TRBJ2-1	TRBV10-3	once	TGTGCCATCTCCTCTAGCGGGCGCGACAATGAGCAGTTCTTC	CAISSSGRDNEQFF
TRBD2	TRBJ2-3	TRBV30	NA	TGTGCCTGGAGGATGGCGGGAGGGCCTCCTGATACGCAGTATTTT	CAWRMAGGPPDTQYF
NA	TRBJ2-3	TRBV15	few	TGTGCCACCAGCAGAGCGGCACCCCTCCCGAATACGCAGTATTTT	CATSRAAPLPNTQYF
TRBD1	TRBJ2-1	TRBV6-2/TRBV6-3	NA	TGTGCCAGCAAGCTCGGGGCAGGGGGCGGTGAGCAGTTCTTC	CASKLGAGGGEQFF
TRBD1	TRBJ1-1	TRBV12-3/TRBV12-4	NA	TGTGCCAGCCGTATGGGACAGGGACGAGCTGAAGCTTTCTTT	CASRMGQGRAEAFF
NA	TRBJ1-5	TRBV5-6	NA	TGTGCCAGCAGCCGCGGGCCATCGGACAATCAGCCCCAGCATTTT	CASSRGPSDNQPQHF
NA	TRBJ2-7	TRBV20-1	once	TGCAGTCCTCGAGGATCCGCTTCCTACGAGCAGTACTTC	CSPRGSASYEQYF
TRBD2	TRBJ2-1	TRBV12-3/TRBV12-4	NA	TGTGCCAGCAGTTTGGCGTTGGGCGGGAGGGCCAATGAGCAGTTCTTC	CASSLALGGRANEQFF
NA	TRBJ2-1	TRBV4-2	NA	TGTGCCAGCAGCCAAGAGGCTAGCACCTACAATGAGCAGTTCTTC	CASSQEASTYNEQFF
NA	TRBJ2-7	TRBV28	few	TGTGCCAGCGCTTGGGGACTCTCCGTCCCCGAGCAGTACTTC	CASAWGLSVPEQYF
NA	TRBJ2-5	TRBV29-1	NA	TGCAGCGTTGAAGATTGGGGGAAGCCCAACAATGAGCAGTACTTC	CSVEDWGKPNNEQYF
NA	TRBJ2-3	TRBV28	NA	TGTGCCAGCAGTCCATATGGTTATACGCAGTATTTT	CASSPYGYTQYF
NA	TRBJ2-7	TRBV3-1	few	TGTGCCAGCAGCCAAGGGGGCGGGCCTACCTACGAGCAGTACTTC	CASSQGGGPTYEQYF
TRBD2	TRBJ2-7	TRBV10-3	many	TGTGCCATCAGTGAGACTAGCGGGGACTACGAGCAGTACTTC	CAISETSGDYEQYF
NA	TRBJ2-1	TRBV10-3	many	TGTGCCATCAGTGATTTGGGCAATGAGCAGTTCTTC	CAISDLGNEQFF
NA	TRBJ1-6	TRBV6-2/TRBV6-3	NA	TGTGCCAGCAGGCCAACACGAGTTTCAAATTCACCCCTCCACTTT	CASRPTRVSNSPLHF
NA	TRBJ2-1	TRBV4-1	NA	TGCGCCAGCAGCCAATTTAACTACAATGAGCAGTTCTTC	CASSQFNYNEQFF
NA	TRBJ2-1	TRBV19	once	TGTGCCAGTTCCTCGGGGGACGGTGTTCCCAATGAGCAGTTCTTC	CASSSGDGVPNEQFF
NA	TRBJ1-6	TRBV12-3/TRBV12-4	few	TGTGCTAGCAGTGACCACTGGGGAGCGGGGAATTCACCCCTCCACTTT	CASSDHWGAGNSPLHF
NA	TRBJ2-3	TRBV20-1	few	TGCAGTGCTAGAGTATGGGACTCCAATTGGGATACGCAGTATTTT	CSARVWDSNWDTQYF
NA	TRBJ1-5	TRBV20-1	NA	TGCAGTGCTCTGGGGGGTGCTAATCAGCCCCAGCATTTT	CSALGGANQPQHF
TRBD2	TRBJ2-3	TRBV4-1	NA	TGCGCCAGCAGCCAAGCACGCGGGAGAGGGGCGGATACGCAGTATTTT	CASSQARGRGADTQYF
TRBD2	TRBJ2-7	TRBV7-9	NA	TGTGCCAGCAGTCGACTAGCGGGGAGGCCCTACGAGCAGTACTTC	CASSRLAGRPYEQYF
NA	TRBJ2-7	TRBV5-6	NA	TGTGCCAGCAGCTTTGCGGGTGTTGGGTACGAGCAGTACTTC	CASSFAGVGYEQYF
TRBD2	TRBJ2-3	TRBV20-1	NA	TGCAGTTCCGGGGAGGGAGCGACCACAGATACGCAGTATTTT	CSSGEGATTDTQYF
NA	TRBJ2-5	TRBV28	few	TGTGCCAGCAGTAATGCCTACGGGCAGTACTTC	CASSNAYGQYF
NA	TRBJ2-7	TRBV12-3/TRBV12-4	NA	TGTGCCAGCAGTTTCGGAGGGACTTCTCTTCCAGAGCAGTACTTC	CASSFGGTSLPEQYF
TRBD1	TRBJ2-7	TRBV27	NA	TGTGCCAGCGTCCGGACAGGGGGCCCCTACGAGCAGTACTTC	CASVRTGGPYEQYF
NA	TRBJ1-1	TRBV2	NA	TGTGCCAGCAGCCCGGGGGCGTCGATGAACACTGAAGCTTTCTTT	CASSPGASMNTEAFF
TRBD2	TRBJ2-3	TRBV6-1	few	TGTGCCAGCAGCCCGGGCGGGAGTTTACCACTCACAGATACGCAGTATTTT	CASSPGGSLPLTDTQYF
NA	TRBJ2-3	TRBV6-1	NA	TGTGCCAGCAGTGAAATGCTCCTCACAGATACGCAGTATTTT	CASSEMLLTDTQYF
TRBD2	TRBJ2-7	TRBV6-1	few	TGTGCCAGCAGTGAAGCGCTAGCGGAGTTCTACGAGCAGTACTTC	CASSEALAEFYEQYF
TRBD2	TRBJ2-5	TRBV10-1	NA	TGCGCCAGCAGTGAAGGTCTAGCGGGGGTCCAAGAGACCCAGTACTTC	CASSEGLAGVQETQYF
NA	TRBJ1-1	TRBV12-3/TRBV12-4	once	TGTGCCAGCAGGCGGGGGGGCGAAGCTTTCTTT	CASRRGGEAFF
NA	TRBJ2-3	TRBV7-9	few	TGTGCCAGAGGAGACACTGGCACAGATACGCAGTATTTT	CARGDTGTDTQYF
NA	TRBJ2-3	TRBV7-9	NA	TGTGCCAGCAGCGCGATTGGAGGATCCACAGATACGCAGTATTTT	CASSAIGGSTDTQYF
NA	TRBJ2-3	TRBV4-1	few	TGCGCCAGCAGCCAAGAATTGGGGGACCGACACACAGATACGCAGTATTTT	CASSQELGDRHTDTQYF